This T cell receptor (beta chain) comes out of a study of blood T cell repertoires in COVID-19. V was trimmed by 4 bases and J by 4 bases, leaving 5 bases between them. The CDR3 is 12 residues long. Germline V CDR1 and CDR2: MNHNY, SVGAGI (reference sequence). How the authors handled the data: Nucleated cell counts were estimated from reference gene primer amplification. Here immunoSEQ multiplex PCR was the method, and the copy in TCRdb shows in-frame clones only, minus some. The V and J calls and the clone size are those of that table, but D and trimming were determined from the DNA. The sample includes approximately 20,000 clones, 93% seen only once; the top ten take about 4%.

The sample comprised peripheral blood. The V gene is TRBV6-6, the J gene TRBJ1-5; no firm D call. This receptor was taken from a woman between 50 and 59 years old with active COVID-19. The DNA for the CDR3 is TGTGCCAGCAGTTTCCTGAATCAGCCCCAGCATTTT. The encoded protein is CASSFLNQPQHF.